This TCR beta chain was captured by sequencing in a study of T-cell reconstitution after alpha-beta-depleted transplantation in children. Details on this clonotype: Its specificity is unknown.

Unique molecular identifiers were used to barcode this TCRbeta library. TCRdb re-derived calls from the PCR reads in MiXCR, one entry per CDR3 protein. Of 900,000 or so distinct CDR3 sequences listed, about 15% are singletons. The CDR3 consists of 12 residues. Trimming took off 1 base at V and 6 bases at J, with 8 bases between the two ends. Germline lookup yields CDR1 DFQATT and CDR2 SNEGSKA (reference sequence). Regarding the study as a whole: Reported findings indicate that, about two months after transplant, alpha-beta T cells came from several hundred expanded clones, which were derived from non-depleted graft cells.

The sequence came from a male patient aged 10 to 17 who had a stem cell transplant for acute lymphoblastic leukemia, so the T cells may come from the graft donor. This specimen was PBMCs, mostly from graft donor cells, taken 360 days after TCRalphabeta/CD19-depleted stem cell transplant. The chain uses TRBV20-1 and TRBJ2-3, with no clear D. In DNA, the CDR3 is TGCAGTGCTAGAGGATCGGTGGATACGCAGTATTTT. It translates to CSARGSVDTQYF.